Listed below are T cell receptor beta chains from one sample, sequenced in a study of identical twins. A single record per CDR3 protein comes from TCRdb applying MiXCR to the 5' RACE reads. The data show about 430,000 distinct CDR3 sequences, approximately 18% seen once. The specimen sequenced was naive T cells sorted from blood. Every receptor here comes from a man in his fifties in good health. Both conserved end residues are part of each CDR3. Fields, in order: J gene, V gene, D gene, clone size, CDR3 protein, CDR3 DNA. The D gene is left open where the match is weak. Clone size is not always given. Where it is, it says once, few, many or a class for expanded clones.

j_gene: TRBJ1-3
v_gene: TRBV6-5
d_gene: .
abundance: .
CDR3aa: CASSYLTGTARNTIYF
CDR3nt: TGTGCCAGCAGTTACCTTACCGGGACGGCTAGAAACACCATATATTTT

j_gene: TRBJ2-7
v_gene: TRBV5-1
d_gene: TRBD1
abundance: .
CDR3aa: CASSSGTGSHEQYF
CDR3nt: TGCGCCAGCAGCTCCGGGACAGGGTCCCACGAGCAGTACTTC

j_gene: TRBJ2-7
v_gene: TRBV13
d_gene: .
abundance: .
CDR3aa: CASRQAGKEQYF
CDR3nt: TGTGCCAGCAGACAGGCAGGGAAAGAGCAGTACTTC

j_gene: TRBJ2-7
v_gene: TRBV11-2
d_gene: TRBD1
abundance: few
CDR3aa: CASSLASGGYEQYF
CDR3nt: TGTGCCAGCAGCTTAGCGTCAGGGGGTTACGAGCAGTACTTC

j_gene: TRBJ2-7
v_gene: TRBV2
d_gene: TRBD1
abundance: .
CDR3aa: CASSIQGAHEQYF
CDR3nt: TGTGCCAGCAGCATACAGGGGGCGCACGAGCAGTACTTC

j_gene: TRBJ2-5
v_gene: TRBV24-1
d_gene: .
abundance: .
CDR3aa: CATSDGAGAFQETQYF
CDR3nt: TGTGCCACCAGTGATGGGGCAGGGGCTTTCCAAGAGACCCAGTACTTC

j_gene: TRBJ2-1
v_gene: TRBV2
d_gene: .
abundance: .
CDR3aa: CASSGLLESSYNEQFF
CDR3nt: TGTGCCAGCAGTGGGTTACTAGAGAGCTCCTACAATGAGCAGTTCTTC

j_gene: TRBJ2-5
v_gene: TRBV12-3/TRBV12-4
d_gene: TRBD1
abundance: many
CDR3aa: CASNNWQGAQETQYF
CDR3nt: TGTGCCAGCAATAACTGGCAGGGGGCCCAAGAGACCCAGTACTTC

j_gene: TRBJ2-7
v_gene: TRBV29-1
d_gene: .
abundance: many
CDR3aa: CSAEGMGQMGYEQYF
CDR3nt: TGCAGCGCCGAAGGGATGGGACAAATGGGCTACGAGCAGTACTTC

j_gene: TRBJ2-4
v_gene: TRBV6-2/TRBV6-3
d_gene: TRBD1
abundance: few
CDR3aa: CASRRHRGLAKNIQYF
CDR3nt: TGTGCCAGCAGGCGACACAGGGGGCTGGCCAAAAACATTCAGTACTTC

j_gene: TRBJ2-2
v_gene: TRBV7-2
d_gene: .
abundance: .
CDR3aa: CASSLYRENTGELFF
CDR3nt: TGTGCCAGCAGCTTATACAGGGAGAACACCGGGGAGCTGTTTTTT

j_gene: TRBJ1-6
v_gene: TRBV29-1
d_gene: TRBD1
abundance: many
CDR3aa: CSVEAPTGGEKNSPLHF
CDR3nt: TGCAGCGTTGAGGCACCGACAGGGGGCGAGAAAAATTCACCCCTCCACTTT

j_gene: TRBJ2-2
v_gene: TRBV20-1
d_gene: TRBD2
abundance: few
CDR3aa: CSASSGGPYTGELFF
CDR3nt: TGCAGTGCCTCTAGCGGGGGGCCCTACACCGGGGAGCTGTTTTTT

j_gene: TRBJ2-3
v_gene: TRBV12-3/TRBV12-4
d_gene: TRBD2
abundance: few
CDR3aa: CASSPGGLAGTPTDTQYF
CDR3nt: TGTGCCAGCAGTCCAGGGGGACTAGCGGGAACCCCCACAGATACGCAGTATTTT

j_gene: TRBJ2-5
v_gene: TRBV7-8
d_gene: TRBD2
abundance: .
CDR3aa: CASSSRLAGWYETQYF
CDR3nt: TGTGCCAGCAGCTCAAGACTAGCGGGGTGGTACGAGACCCAGTACTTC

j_gene: TRBJ2-1
v_gene: TRBV10-3
d_gene: .
abundance: .
CDR3aa: CAISVGRGTYNEQFF
CDR3nt: TGTGCCATCAGTGTTGGGAGGGGGACCTACAATGAGCAGTTCTTC

j_gene: TRBJ2-1
v_gene: TRBV12-3/TRBV12-4
d_gene: .
abundance: many
CDR3aa: CASSLTPGQRFF
CDR3nt: TGTGCCAGCAGTCTAACACCGGGCCAACGGTTCTTC

j_gene: TRBJ2-7
v_gene: TRBV27
d_gene: TRBD2
abundance: .
CDR3aa: CASTTPASGTGPYF
CDR3nt: TGTGCCAGCACTACGCCGGCTAGCGGGACGGGGCCGTACTTC

j_gene: TRBJ2-7
v_gene: TRBV29-1
d_gene: .
abundance: .
CDR3aa: CSVEGFRSYEQYF
CDR3nt: TGCAGCGTTGAAGGTTTCAGATCCTACGAGCAGTACTTC

j_gene: TRBJ1-4
v_gene: TRBV7-8
d_gene: .
abundance: many
CDR3aa: CASRGELLTTNEKLFF
CDR3nt: TGTGCCAGCAGGGGGGAACTACTTACAACTAATGAAAAACTGTTTTTT

j_gene: TRBJ2-1
v_gene: TRBV29-1
d_gene: .
abundance: .
CDR3aa: CSVGGGRYEQFF
CDR3nt: TGCAGCGTTGGGGGGGGGCGGTATGAGCAGTTCTTC

j_gene: TRBJ2-5
v_gene: TRBV20-1
d_gene: .
abundance: many
CDR3aa: CSARLIQKGETQYF
CDR3nt: TGCAGTGCTAGACTAATCCAAAAGGGAGAGACCCAGTACTTC

j_gene: TRBJ1-3
v_gene: TRBV15
d_gene: .
abundance: many
CDR3aa: CATSRNRDANTIYF
CDR3nt: TGTGCCACCAGCAGAAACAGGGACGCAAACACCATATATTTT

j_gene: TRBJ2-3
v_gene: TRBV5-6
d_gene: .
abundance: .
CDR3aa: CASSLEGVSTDTQYF
CDR3nt: TGTGCCAGCAGCTTGGAGGGGGTCAGCACAGATACGCAGTATTTT

j_gene: TRBJ2-1
v_gene: TRBV18
d_gene: .
abundance: many
CDR3aa: CASSPQGSGINNEQFF
CDR3nt: TGTGCCAGCTCACCTCAGGGGAGTGGTATAAACAATGAGCAGTTCTTC

j_gene: TRBJ2-3
v_gene: TRBV5-1
d_gene: .
abundance: many
CDR3aa: CASSGGAATDTQYF
CDR3nt: TGCGCCAGCTCGGGTGGGGCAGCAACAGATACGCAGTATTTT

j_gene: TRBJ2-3
v_gene: TRBV4-3
d_gene: .
abundance: many
CDR3aa: CASSRRRTLTDTQYF
CDR3nt: TGCGCCAGCAGCCGACGACGGACCCTCACAGATACGCAGTATTTT

j_gene: TRBJ2-3
v_gene: TRBV5-5
d_gene: TRBD1
abundance: few
CDR3aa: CASSAGTAARTDTQYF
CDR3nt: TGTGCCAGCAGCGCCGGGACAGCCGCCCGCACAGATACGCAGTATTTT